This TCR beta chain was captured by sequencing in a study of shared clonotypes between healthy human individuals. As originally analysed: ImmunoSEQ supplied junction-only sequences lacking quality scores, so filtering was different. Libraries were prepared by immunoSEQ multiplex PCR; TCRdb keeps only in-frame clonotypes and omits some of them. From that table come the V and J calls and clone size; the DNA was used to work out D and trimming. The data contain about 690,000 clones, roughly 91% of them seen just once; the ten biggest clones take up roughly 36%. The V gene's germline CDR1 is SEHNR and CDR2 FQNEAQ (reference sequence). This CDR3 has 13 amino acids. Note on this clone: Mismatch with germline at one junction end may stem from a read error.

Sequencing was done on a sample of memory CD8+ T cells from PBMCs. Subset meaning: CD45RO+ cells pooled with CCR7-negative TemRA cells. The TCR sequence derives from a man younger than 35 in good health. Some clones in this sample may be carry-over from other donors' samples. This sequence joins TRBV7-9 and TRBJ2-7; no definite D call. CDR3 in DNA: TGTGCCAGCAAGGGCAGGCAATCCTACGGGCAGTACTTC. This encodes CASKGRQSYGQYF.